A single sample is the source of the 14 T cell receptor beta chains below, sequenced in a study of regulatory T cells in long-lasting Graves disease. Building the TCR beta libraries relied on iRepertoire HTBI primers, and CDR3 regions underwent Arm-PCR. TCRdb reprocessed the multiplex PCR reads with MiXCR, giving one entry per CDR3 protein. Here the sample spans more than 450,000 distinct CDR3 sequences, around 11% being singletons. Time point in this sample: newly diagnosed GD, antithyroid drugs for less than 3 months. PBMC-extracted RNA yielded the TCR library. These sequences were also reported in another study, on T cells in Graves' hyperthyroidism and ophthalmopathy.

The sequences come from peripheral blood mononuclear cells (PBMCs), collected at new diagnosis, from a patient treated with antithyroid drugs. Receptors originate from a young woman with Graves disease.

Notes on this clonotype: A much larger clone is a single base away; this may be a read error. The DNA is omitted, as the CDR3 cannot be located on it reliably, and the CDR3 follows TCRdb's listing. This sequence joins TRBV27 and TRBJ1-1. The CDR3 comprises 13 residues, both ends counted. The germline V gene has CDR1 MNHEY and CDR2 SMNVEV (reference sequence). CDR3 loop: CASILGGHTEAFF.

This clonotype has more than one count but fewer than ten. The genes are TRBV29-1 and TRBJ1-4; 7 nucleotides line up with TRBD1. CDR3 length: 15 amino acids. The junction had 12 bases not matched to a gene; V was cut back by 4 bases and J by 7 bases. Germline V gene sequence: CDR1 SQVTM, CDR2 ANQGSEA. The DNA for the CDR3 is TGCAGCGTTGGGCAGGGGGGTGCACGGGGTGAAAAACTGTTTTTT. It codes for CSVGQGGARGEKLFF.

The chain has TRBV3-1 and TRBJ2-1; 12 bases match TRBD2. CDR3 length: 20 residues. V shed 0 bases, J shed 4 bases, and the junction held 13 bases outside the gene matches. Germline-derived CDR1 and CDR2 are LGHDT and YNNKEL (reference sequence). CDR3 sequence (DNA): TGTGCCAGCAGCCAAGATCTTGTGAGTCTAGCGGGAGGGCCTTACAATGAGCAGTTCTTC. It translates to CASSQDLVSLAGGPYNEQFF.

This clonotype was seen repeatedly, ten times or more. The chain combines TRBV28 with TRBJ2-5; 8 nucleotides match TRBD2. The CDR3 length is 14 residues. The ends lost 5 bases at V and 2 bases at J; junction bases unmatched: 4. Germline assignment: CDR1 MDHEN and CDR2 SYDVKM. CDR3 DNA sequence: TGTGCCAGCAGTCGTAGCGGGGTACAAGAGACCCAGTACTTC. It translates to CASSRSGVQETQYF.

This clonotype was seen only a few times. CDR3 DNA: TGTGCCAGCGCCCGGAACAGGGAGTCCGGGGAGCTGTTTTTT. The encoded protein is CASARNRESGELFF. The V and J genes are TRBV27 and TRBJ2-2; D might be TRBD1 (6 bases). Trimming removed 8 bases from V and 6 bases from J, with 16 bases in between. CDR1 is MNHEY and CDR2 is SMNVEV in the germline V gene (reference sequence). This CDR3 is 14 amino acids long.

This clonotype was picked up many times. V gene TRBV5-1 combines with J gene TRBJ1-1; D is unresolved. CDR3 size: 11 residues. V gave up 5 bases and J gave up 4 bases, with 6 bases separating them. Germline assignment: CDR1 SGHRS and CDR2 YFSETQ. CDR3: CASRSGTEAFF. CDR3 coding DNA: TGCGCCAGCAGGTCGGGCACTGAAGCTTTCTTT.

This clonotype has a count of ten or more. The chain couples TRBV20-1 to TRBJ1-6, with 9 bases identical to TRBD1. The trim removed 3 bases at V and 4 bases at J, leaving 7 bases unmatched. This CDR3 region has 16 residues. Germline CDR1 reads DFQATT; CDR2 reads SNEGSKA (reference sequence). The CDR3 region is CSASGQGSLYNSPLHF. The DNA for the CDR3 is TGCAGTGCTAGCGGACAGGGGAGCCTTTATAATTCACCCCTCCACTTT.

This clonotype was counted many times. This chain connects TRBV14 to TRBJ2-5, with D maybe TRBD1 (6 bases). In germline, CDR1 is SGHDN, CDR2 FVKESK. Trimming left V 8 bases short and J 4 bases short, with 14 bases between. The CDR3 has 13 amino acids. The CDR3 loop is CASSRGNLETQYF. CDR3 coding DNA: TGTGCCAGCTCGAGGGGGAACCTAGAGACCCAGTACTTC.

This clonotype was seen repeatedly, ten times or more. This chain uses TRBV18 with TRBJ1-4; 10 nucleotides match TRBD1. Germline-derived CDR1 and CDR2 are KGHSH and LQKENI. CDR3 length: 14 amino acids. V dropped 3 bases and J dropped 7; count of bases not matched to a gene: 2. The CDR3 DNA reads as TGTGCCAGCTCACCGGGACAGGGGAGTGAAAAACTGTTTTTT. This sequence encodes CASSPGQGSEKLFF.

This clonotype has more than one count but fewer than ten. The gene calls are TRBV5-1 and TRBJ1-4, with D unresolved. The ends were cut back, 0 bases at V and 0 bases at J, with 9 bases in the middle. This CDR3 comprises 16 residues. Germline V gene data show CDR1 as SGHRS and CDR2 as YFSETQ. CDR3 sequence reads: CASSLDSAATNEKLFF. DNA for the CDR3: TGCGCCAGCAGCTTGGATTCAGCTGCAACTAATGAAAAACTGTTTTTT.

The chain's CDR3 is CASRKRRLLSYNEQFF. CDR3 nucleotides: TGTGCCAGCAGAAAACGACGGCTCTTGTCCTACAATGAGCAGTTCTTC. The chain couples TRBV5-5 to TRBJ2-1; D remains unclear. The germline gives CDR1 SGHKS, CDR2 YYEKEE (reference sequence). The CDR3 consists of 16 residues. Trimming took 5 bases from V and 1 from J, leaving 16 bases between them.

This clonotype appeared many times. This chain uses TRBV6-5 with TRBJ2-5; TRBD1 or TRBD2 may be the D gene (5 bases each). The CDR3 runs to 14 residues. Germline assignment: CDR1 MNHEY and CDR2 SVGAGI. V gave up 4 bases and J gave up 5 bases, with 14 bases separating them. The CDR3 loop reads CASSLGPRRETQYF. The DNA of the CDR3 is TGTGCCAGCAGTTTGGGACCTCGTAGGGAGACCCAGTACTTC.

This clonotype was detected only a few times. The chain carries TRBV3-1 and TRBJ1-2, with TRBD1 identical over 10 bases. V was pared by 6 bases and J by 7 bases, with 8 bases of the junction left unmatched. The CDR3 extends over 14 amino acids. Per the germline V gene, CDR1 is LGHDT and CDR2 is YNNKEL (reference sequence). The CDR3 DNA is TGTGCCAGCAGAGCACCGGGACAGGGGCTTGGCTACACCTTC. Its protein is CASRAPGQGLGYTF.

This clonotype has more than one count but fewer than ten. V gene TRBV19 combines with J gene TRBJ1-1, with TRBD1 as a possible D gene (5 bases). V gave up 4 bases and J gave up 2 bases, with 11 bases separating them. The CDR3 is made up of 14 amino acids. Germline lookup yields CDR1 LNHDA and CDR2 SQIVND (reference sequence). In DNA, the CDR3 is TGTGCCAGTAGTACAGTAGACAGTAACACTGAAGCTTTCTTT. This encodes CASSTVDSNTEAFF.